This T cell receptor beta chain was found in a study of T cell responses to AZD1222 COVID-19 vaccine. Notes on the study in general: With dominance at 160-218 and 743-854, vaccine-associated CD4 TCRs spanned spike. Most donors were white British, females outnumbered males, and clonal diversity was possibly underestimated. Two AZD1222 administrations were followed by greater Spike-specific TCR breadth and depth.

Second doses at about 4 or about 12 weeks were pooled. Worth noting for this clone: Its matching antigen is unknown.

Measured with immunoSEQ multiplex PCR; TCRdb has only the in-frame clones, and not every one. There are 120,000 or so clones in the sample; roughly 86% occur only once, and roughly 18% lies in the top ten. This CDR3 region has 15 residues. The ends were cut back, 9 bases at V and 4 bases at J, with 22 bases in the middle. Germline values: CDR1 SGHNT, CDR2 YYREEE (reference sequence). This clonotype was sampled from an adult who received the AZD1222 COVID-19 vaccine. Sequenced here: peripheral blood, sampled 28 days after the second AZD1222 dose. The chain employs TRBV5-4 and TRBJ1-1, with D maybe TRBD1 (5 bases). CDR3 sequence (DNA): TGTGCCACCGGTCATGGGACCCGGGGGGGCACTGAAGCTTTCTTT. This codes for CATGHGTRGGTEAFF.